This entry features one T cell receptor beta chain sequence. The assay was immunoSEQ multiplex PCR, and TCRdb's table has in-frame clones only and misses some. This sample has 200,000 to 250,000 clones, with 70% to 90% found just once. These data come from a study of blood T cell repertoires in COVID-19. This clonotype was sampled from a young man with acute COVID-19. Sequencing input: PBMCs or T cells enriched from blood (not recorded which).

The DNA of the CDR3 is TGTGCCAGCAGCCACCCTTTCGGTGAAGCTTTCTTT. Translation gives CASSHPFGEAFF. The chain recombines TRBV3-1 (or the pseudogene TRBV3-2) with TRBJ1-1; D gene unclear. Trimming pared 3 bases from V and 7 bases from J, leaving 9 bases between. CDR1 and CDR2 from the germline V gene are LGHDT and YNNKEL (reference sequence). The CDR3 totals 12 residues.